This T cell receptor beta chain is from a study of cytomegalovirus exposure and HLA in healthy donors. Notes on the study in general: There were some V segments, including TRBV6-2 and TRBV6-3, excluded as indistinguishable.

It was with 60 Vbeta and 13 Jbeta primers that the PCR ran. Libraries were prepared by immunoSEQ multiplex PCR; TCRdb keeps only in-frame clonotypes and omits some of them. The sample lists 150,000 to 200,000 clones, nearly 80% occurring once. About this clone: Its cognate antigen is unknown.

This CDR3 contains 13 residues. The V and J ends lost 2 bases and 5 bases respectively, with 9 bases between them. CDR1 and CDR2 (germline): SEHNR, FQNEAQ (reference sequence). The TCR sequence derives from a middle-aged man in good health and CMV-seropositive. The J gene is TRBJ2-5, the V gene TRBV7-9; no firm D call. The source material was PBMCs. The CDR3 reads CASSLNVRETQYF. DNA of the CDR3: TGTGCCAGCAGCTTAAATGTGCGCGAGACCCAGTACTTC.